This T cell receptor (beta chain) is from a study of cytomegalovirus exposure and HLA in healthy donors. Looking at the study overall: Early released data comprised 80 million or so unique TCRs from HLA-typed donors. Findings of the study overall: A later analysis reported that several of the most significant clusters appeared to be linked to common viral pathogens, among them Epstein-Barr virus. Association of a missense DCLRE1C variant with TCR beta V- and J-gene trimming was reported in a later analysis.

The CDR3 runs to 14 residues. Germline CDR1 and CDR2: SGHDT and YYEEEE. Trimming took off 1 base at V and 1 base at J, with 8 bases between the two ends. Amplification used 60 Vbeta primers and 13 Jbeta primers. Sequencing used immunoSEQ multiplex PCR; TCRdb keeps in-frame clones, though not all of them. The sample includes approximately 160,000 clones, about 71% seen only once; the top ten take 2.5% to 3%. With regard to this clone: The antigen is unknown.

At sampling all donors were nominally healthy, likely with unrecorded immune exposures. The J gene is TRBJ1-2, the V gene TRBV5-6; D gene ambiguous. Sequenced sample: PBMCs. The clonotype originates from a woman in her 40s in good health and CMV-seropositive. The CDR3 is CASSLSRNNYGYTF. The CDR3 nucleotides read TGTGCCAGCAGCTTGTCTCGTAATAACTATGGCTACACCTTC.